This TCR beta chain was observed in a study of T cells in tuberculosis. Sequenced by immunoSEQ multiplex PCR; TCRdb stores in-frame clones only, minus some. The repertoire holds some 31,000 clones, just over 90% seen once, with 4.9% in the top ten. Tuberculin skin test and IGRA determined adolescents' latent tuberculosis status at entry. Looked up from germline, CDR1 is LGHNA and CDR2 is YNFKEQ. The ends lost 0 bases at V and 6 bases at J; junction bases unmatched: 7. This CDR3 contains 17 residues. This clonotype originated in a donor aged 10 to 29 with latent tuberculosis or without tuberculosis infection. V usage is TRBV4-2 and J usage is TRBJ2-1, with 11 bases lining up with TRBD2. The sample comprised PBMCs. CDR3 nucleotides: TGTGCCAGCAGCCAAGAGTACCTAGCGGGGGGCACCAATGAGCAGTTCTTC. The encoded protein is CASSQEYLAGGTNEQFF.